This is a list of T cell receptor beta chains from one sample in a study of monozygotic twins with inflammatory bowel disease. From its re-call of the 5' RACE reads, TCRdb lists each CDR3 protein once, without DNA. Reported are some 170,000 distinct CDR3 sequences; the ten largest clones contain roughly 2.3%. Input material: blood. The receptor set was obtained from a human donor with ulcerative colitis or Crohn's disease, or a healthy co-twin of an affected twin (not recorded which). CDR3s include the opening cysteine and the closing phenylalanine or tryptophan. Fields, in order: J gene, V gene, CDR3 protein.

j_gene: TRBJ2-3; v_gene: TRBV7-2; CDR3aa: CASSSPGGLADTQYF
j_gene: TRBJ2-3; v_gene: TRBV29-1; CDR3aa: CSVETTVGDTQYF
j_gene: TRBJ1-5; v_gene: TRBV7-9; CDR3aa: CASSQAGDQPQHF
j_gene: TRBJ1-2; v_gene: TRBV19; CDR3aa: CASSLTTGSYGYTF
j_gene: TRBJ2-7; v_gene: TRBV30; CDR3aa: CAWSTPRGVYEQYF
j_gene: TRBJ1-5; v_gene: TRBV20-1; CDR3aa: CSAPGRPNQPQHF
j_gene: TRBJ1-4; v_gene: TRBV30; CDR3aa: CAWSWDREKLFF
j_gene: TRBJ1-5; v_gene: TRBV6-1; CDR3aa: CASSRSGYSNQPQHF
j_gene: TRBJ2-1; v_gene: TRBV11-1; CDR3aa: CASSLGHPSYNEQFF
j_gene: TRBJ1-3; v_gene: TRBV20-1; CDR3aa: CSARANSGNTIYF
j_gene: TRBJ2-5; v_gene: TRBV5-6; CDR3aa: CASSWDNQETQYF
j_gene: TRBJ2-3; v_gene: TRBV5-5; CDR3aa: CASSLLETALDTQYF
j_gene: TRBJ1-1; v_gene: TRBV7-2; CDR3aa: CASSLDRVAEAFF
j_gene: TRBJ2-7; v_gene: TRBV20-1; CDR3aa: CSARSPQASITLAYEQYF
j_gene: TRBJ2-1; v_gene: TRBV9; CDR3aa: CASSALGSYNEQFF
j_gene: TRBJ2-4; v_gene: TRBV5-1; CDR3aa: CASSSEGARQYF
j_gene: TRBJ2-7; v_gene: TRBV20-1; CDR3aa: CSARDPLSPGSYEQYF
j_gene: TRBJ2-5; v_gene: TRBV28; CDR3aa: CASSFEALGAQYF
j_gene: TRBJ1-1; v_gene: TRBV21-1; CDR3aa: CASSNRKQGNTEAFF
j_gene: TRBJ1-2; v_gene: TRBV5-1; CDR3aa: CASSNNPSGQGDYGYTF
j_gene: TRBJ2-7; v_gene: TRBV4-3; CDR3aa: CASSQWYRASKQYF
j_gene: TRBJ2-5; v_gene: TRBV29-1; CDR3aa: CSVRSGVSETQYF
j_gene: TRBJ1-5; v_gene: TRBV7-2; CDR3aa: CASSADRAQPQHF
j_gene: TRBJ2-3; v_gene: TRBV2; CDR3aa: CAAGAGGPFLPSTDTQYF